Listed here is a single TCR beta chain. V shed 5 bases and J 0 bases; nucleotides not matched to a gene: 13. The CDR3 consists of 18 residues. Germline V gene sequence: CDR1 MNHEY, CDR2 SMNVEV (reference sequence). Clones were sequenced by immunoSEQ multiplex PCR, and TCRdb holds only the in-frame ones, with some missing. The sample has roughly 190,000 clones. These data come from a study of control samples from healthy donors and cancer patients. This chain joins TRBV27 and TRBJ1-1; 9 bases match TRBD1. Sequencing was done on a sample of blood. This clonotype originated in a woman in her thirties in good health. The CDR3 region has the DNA TGTGCCAGCAGTCGTAGGGGACAGGGCGAACGAATGAACACTGAAGCTTTCTTT. It translates to CASSRRGQGERMNTEAFF.